Sequencing of this T cell receptor beta chain was carried out in a study of cytomegalovirus exposure and HLA in healthy donors. Study as a whole: Unique TCR beta sequences numbering some 120 million came from 150 million to 200 million T cells in an earlier analysis.

As concerns this clone: Its antigen is currently unknown.

Overall study findings and caveats: The study recorded 150 to 200 TCR beta chains that were cytomegalovirus-associated. A missense DCLRE1C variant was associated with V- and J-gene trimming of TCR beta chains in a later analysis, and an independent cohort replicated the association. Among TCR beta chains of equal frequency, HLA-associated ones were more clonally expanded in a later analysis.

Per the germline V gene, CDR1 is LNHDA and CDR2 is SQIVND (reference sequence). CDR3 length: 16 residues. Trimming removed 5 bases from V and 5 bases from J, with 19 bases in between. PCR used 60 Vbeta primers and 13 Jbeta primers. Sequenced by immunoSEQ multiplex PCR; TCRdb stores in-frame clones only, minus some. Among under 200,000 clones listed, more than 75% were seen once. Sequencing was carried out using PBMCs. The chain uses TRBV19 and TRBJ2-1; D may be TRBD1 (5 bases). The receptor comes from a male donor in good health and CMV-seropositive. CDR3 region: CASSPLRNRMDNEQFF. CDR3 DNA sequence: TGTGCCAGTAGTCCACTTAGGAACAGGATGGACAATGAGCAGTTCTTC.